Detailed here is one T cell receptor beta chain. Its antigen is unknown. The data originate from a study of shared clonotypes between healthy human individuals. Study as a whole: Aged between 18 and 49, the donors were two women and three men.

Trimming cost V 4 bases and J 4 bases; bases outside gene matches: 10. CDR1 is MNHNS and CDR2 is SASEGT in the germline V gene. CDR3 length: 17 amino acids. Donors, healthy HIV-negative adults, lacked recent acute infections or vaccinations. Broader study findings: Naive subsets usually exceeded memory subsets in estimated richness.

Libraries were prepared by immunoSEQ multiplex PCR; TCRdb keeps only in-frame clonotypes and omits some of them. Here the sample spans some 2,100,000 clones, 90% to 97% being singletons. Sequenced input: naive CD4+ T cells sorted from blood. Subset specified: CD45RA+ positively selected. The receptor was isolated from a man younger than 30 in good health. V usage is TRBV6-1 and J usage is TRBJ2-2; 9 bases are a match to TRBD2. CDR3 protein: CASSAKSGGPTTGELFF. DNA for the CDR3: TGTGCCAGCAGTGCAAAAAGCGGGGGGCCGACCACCGGGGAGCTGTTTTTT.